Listed below are T cell receptor beta chains from one sample, sequenced in a study of chemoradiotherapy in HPV16-positive cancers. Assay: immunoSEQ multiplex PCR; the TCRdb copy retains only in-frame clones and omits some. Here the sample spans about 950 clones, 84% being singletons. The sequences come from tumor tissue, collected from a patient who underwent chemoradiotherapy. All receptors derive from a human donor with HPV-associated anogenital cancer. Each CDR3 is given with its conserved first and last residue. The D gene is left open where the match is weak. Clone size is shown for a subset of rows, as once, few, many or a class of expanded clone.

CDR3 length	D gene	V gene	J gene	clone size	CDR3 DNA	CDR3 protein
15	TRBD1	TRBV4-1	TRBJ2-7	few	TGCGCCAGCAGCGAATCGGGACAGGGGGTCTACGAGCAGTACTTC	CASSESGQGVYEQYF
14	-	TRBV30	TRBJ1-2	-	TGTGCCTGGAGTAAGGTGCTGGGTATCAATGGCTACACCTTC	CAWSKVLGINGYTF
14	TRBD2	TRBV7-7	TRBJ2-5	-	TGTGCCAGCAGCTTAGGAGCGGGAACCCAGACCCAGTACTTC	CASSLGAGTQTQYF
13	-	TRBV12-5	TRBJ2-1	-	TGTGCTAGTGGTGCTAATTCCTACAATGAGCAGTTCTTC	CASGANSYNEQFF
14	-	TRBV5-1	TRBJ2-3	-	TGCGCCAGCAGCTTGGAGTACAGCCTAGATACGCAGTATTTT	CASSLEYSLDTQYF
14	-	TRBV11-2	TRBJ2-7	once	TGTGCCAGCAGCCCCGAGGGCAGCTCCTACGAGCAGTACTTC	CASSPEGSSYEQYF
13	TRBD2	TRBV6-6	TRBJ2-7	-	TGTGCCAGCACTGGGGGGGGGTCCTACGAGCAGTACTTC	CASTGGGSYEQYF
15	-	TRBV11-2	TRBJ2-4	-	TGTGCCAGCAGCTTACCGGGGTCAGCCAAAAACATTCAGTACTTC	CASSLPGSAKNIQYF
12	-	TRBV19	TRBJ2-5	-	TGTGCCAGTGGACTAAGGGGCGAGACCCAGTACTTC	CASGLRGETQYF
14	-	TRBV6-5	TRBJ1-3	-	TGTGCCAGCAGTAAGGCGGGGGGTGGAAACACCATATATTTT	CASSKAGGGNTIYF
15	TRBD2	TRBV7-3	TRBJ2-1	-	TGTGCCAGCAGCTTGGGGCTAGCGGGGGGGGATGAGCAGTTCTTC	CASSLGLAGGDEQFF
16	TRBD2	TRBV10-2	TRBJ2-7	-	TGCGCCAGCAGGGGGACTAGCGGGGGGTTTACCTACGAGCAGTACTTC	CASRGTSGGFTYEQYF
16	TRBD1	TRBV6-1	TRBJ1-5	-	TGTGCCAGCAGTGAAGCGTCAGGGGGAGGCTATCAGCCCCAGCATTTT	CASSEASGGGYQPQHF
14	TRBD2	TRBV10-3	TRBJ2-3	-	TGTGCCATCAGCCCTAGCGGGGGCGCAGATACGCAGTATTTT	CAISPSGGADTQYF
17	-	TRBV5-5	TRBJ1-2	-	TGTGCCAGCAGCATATTTCTCCGGGACCCGGGGGACTATGGCTACACCTTC	CASSIFLRDPGDYGYTF
15	-	TRBV7-8	TRBJ1-2	once	TGTGCCAGCAGCGGACGCTTCTCGGGCGGGGATGGCTACACCTTC	CASSGRFSGGDGYTF
15	-	TRBV2	TRBJ2-1	-	TGTGCCAGCAGTGATGACGGGAGTTCCTACAATGAGCAGTTCTTC	CASSDDGSSYNEQFF
14	TRBD1	TRBV19	TRBJ1-1	-	TGTGCCAGTAGACCGCAGGGGGTAAGTGGTGAAGCTTTCTTT	CASRPQGVSGEAFF
11	-	TRBV20-1	TRBJ2-3	-	TGCAGTGCTCCACTAATAGATACGCAGTATTTT	CSAPLIDTQYF
14	-	TRBV30	TRBJ2-5	-	TGTGCCTGGAGTGGTTGGGGCGGAGGGGAGACCCAGTACTTC	CAWSGWGGGETQYF
14	-	TRBV10-1	TRBJ2-2	-	TGCGCCAGCAGTGATCCTGGATACACCGGGGAGCTGTTTTTT	CASSDPGYTGELFF
13	-	TRBV27	TRBJ2-7	-	TGTGCCAGCAGTAGAAACAGTTTATACGAGCAGTACTTC	CASSRNSLYEQYF
16	-	TRBV6-1	TRBJ1-1	few	TGTGCCAGCAGTGGGGCAGAAGCGGGGAAGAACACTGAAGCTTTCTTT	CASSGAEAGKNTEAFF
15	-	TRBV5-1	TRBJ2-2	-	TGCGCCAGCAGCTTAGGCTCGCTTACCACCGGGGAGCTGTTTTTT	CASSLGSLTTGELFF
14	TRBD2	TRBV7-8	TRBJ2-3	-	TGTGCCAGCAGCTTGAGAGCGGGGAGAGATACGCAGTATTTT	CASSLRAGRDTQYF
14	TRBD2	TRBV5-1	TRBJ2-1	-	TGCGCCAGCAGCTTAGCGGCTAGCGGGGGGGAGCAGTTCTTC	CASSLAASGGEQFF
17	-	TRBV28	TRBJ1-4	-	TGTGCCAGCAGTTTAAGGTTTCAACCAACTAGAAATGAAAAACTGTTTTTT	CASSLRFQPTRNEKLFF
15	TRBD2	TRBV27	TRBJ2-3	few	TGTGCCACCCCCTGGGCGGGGGGCCGCACAGATACGCAGTATTTT	CATPWAGGRTDTQYF
13	TRBD1	TRBV5-1	TRBJ1-2	few	TGCGCCAGCAGCATGACAGGGTCCTATGGCTACACCTTC	CASSMTGSYGYTF
15	TRBD2	TRBV4-1	TRBJ2-3	-	TGCGCCAGCAGCCAAGCGGGGGGGAGCACAGATACGCAGTATTTT	CASSQAGGSTDTQYF
15	TRBD1	TRBV27	TRBJ1-6	-	TGTGCCAGCAGTCCGGACAGGGTGGGTAATTCACCCCTCCACTTT	CASSPDRVGNSPLHF
13	-	TRBV5-6	TRBJ1-1	-	TGTGCCAGCAGTTCCCGAACTGGGACTGAAGCTTTCTTT	CASSSRTGTEAFF
15	TRBD2	TRBV10-3	TRBJ2-3	once	TGTGCCACGAGGGCGGTAGCGGGGGGTACAGATACGCAGTATTTT	CATRAVAGGTDTQYF
15	-	TRBV23-1	TRBJ1-6	-	TGCGCCAGCAGTCAGTACAGGGAACGTAATTCACCCCTCCACTTT	CASSQYRERNSPLHF
13	-	TRBV5-1	TRBJ1-1	-	TGCGCCAGCAGCTTGGGGGCAGTCACTGAAGCTTTCTTT	CASSLGAVTEAFF
14	TRBD1	TRBV11-2	TRBJ2-7	-	TGTGCCAGCAGCCACGGGACAGGAGCTTACGAGCAGTACTTC	CASSHGTGAYEQYF
16	TRBD1	TRBV19	TRBJ1-5	-	TGTGCCAGTAGTATTTCCTCACAGGGGAGCAATCAGCCCCAGCATTTT	CASSISSQGSNQPQHF
13	-	TRBV10-2	TRBJ2-1	-	TGCGCCAGCAGTGAAATTACTATAAATGAGCAGTTCTTC	CASSEITINEQFF
16	TRBD2	TRBV4-1	TRBJ2-1	-	TGCGCCAGCAGCCAAGAACTAGCGGGGGGGCTAAATGAGCAGTTCTTC	CASSQELAGGLNEQFF
12	-	TRBV19	TRBJ1-5	few	TGTGCCAGTAGATACAGCAATCAGCCCCAGCATTTT	CASRYSNQPQHF
19	-	TRBV11-2	TRBJ2-6	-	TGTGCCAGCAGCAAAAAAGCGGGCGGGGCTCACTCTGGGGCCAACGTCCTGACTTTC	CASSKKAGGAHSGANVLTF
12	-	TRBV2	TRBJ2-3	-	TGTGCCAGCAGCGAGTGGGACGATACGCAGTATTTT	CASSEWDDTQYF
14	-	TRBV10-3	TRBJ2-1	-	TGTGCCATCAGTGACCAAGACCGGGGCAATGAGCAGTTCTTC	CAISDQDRGNEQFF
15	TRBD1	TRBV7-6	TRBJ2-3	-	TGTGCCAGCAGCTTGATGACAGGGCTCACAGATACGCAGTATTTT	CASSLMTGLTDTQYF
15	TRBD1	TRBV6-1	TRBJ2-2	-	TGTGCCAGCAGTGATGGGACAGGGTACACCGGGGAGCTGTTTTTT	CASSDGTGYTGELFF
12	-	TRBV7-9	TRBJ2-3	-	TGTGCCAGCAGCTTATCAGCAGATACGCAGTATTTT	CASSLSADTQYF
15	TRBD1	TRBV27	TRBJ1-6	-	TGTGCCAGCAGTCCCCAGGGGGCGGATGGGTCACCCCTCCACTTT	CASSPQGADGSPLHF
18	TRBD1	TRBV25-1	TRBJ1-3	few	TGTGCCAGCACTTCCCGACCGGGACAGGGGACCTCTGGAAACACCATATATTTT	CASTSRPGQGTSGNTIYF
14	-	TRBV19	TRBJ2-3	-	TGTGCCAGTAGAGGGGGACTCAGCACAGATACGCAGTATTTT	CASRGGLSTDTQYF
13	TRBD1	TRBV11-2	TRBJ2-7	-	TGTGCCAGCAGCGGGACAGGGGTCGGCGAGCAGTACTTC	CASSGTGVGEQYF
15	-	TRBV9	TRBJ2-3	-	TGTGCCAGCAGCGTAGGACTTGCTAGCACAGATACGCAGTATTTT	CASSVGLASTDTQYF
13	-	TRBV30	TRBJ1-6	-	TGTGCCCTCGCAGGGGCCTATAATTCACCCCTCCACTTT	CALAGAYNSPLHF
15	TRBD1	TRBV7-8	TRBJ2-5	-	TGTGCCACCCAACTACAGGGGGCGGGAATGGAGACCCAGTACTTC	CATQLQGAGMETQYF
16	TRBD1	TRBV6-5	TRBJ1-4	-	TGTGCCAGCAGTTACACCTCCGGGACAGCGATTGAAAAACTGTTTTTT	CASSYTSGTAIEKLFF
13	-	TRBV15	TRBJ2-3	-	TGTGCCACCAGCGGAAGACGGTGGGATACGCAGTATTTT	CATSGRRWDTQYF
12	-	TRBV28	TRBJ2-7	-	TGTGCCAGCACCCAGACCTCCTACGAGCAGTACTTC	CASTQTSYEQYF
15	TRBD1	TRBV19	TRBJ2-6	-	TGTGCCAGTACAATCGACAGGGCTGGGGCCAACGTCCTGACTTTC	CASTIDRAGANVLTF
13	-	TRBV28	TRBJ1-2	-	TGTGCCAGCAGCATCGGGGGTAGCTATGGCTACACCTTC	CASSIGGSYGYTF
17	-	TRBV7-8	TRBJ1-4	few	TGTGCCAGCAGTTCCACAGGGCCCCTTGCAACTAATGAAAAACTGTTTTTT	CASSSTGPLATNEKLFF
13	-	TRBV2	TRBJ2-5	-	TGTGCCAGCAGTGAACAGGGGCAAGAGACCCAGTACTTC	CASSEQGQETQYF